Following are 9 T cell receptor beta chains from one sample sequenced in a study of CXCR3-negative and CXCR3-positive naive CD8 T cells. The libraries of TRB cDNA were constructed through 5' RACE using UMI labels. Following a re-call of the 5' RACE reads, TCRdb has one entry per CDR3 protein and lacks DNA. Its table lists about 41,000 distinct CDR3 sequences. The material sequenced was naive CXCR3- CD8+ T cells from blood. Subset reported: CD45RO-CCR7+CD27+CD95- naive CD8+ T cells lacking CXCR3 (TNR3-). Source of these receptors: a human donor in good health. Some clones in this sample may be carry-over from other donors' samples.

The V call is TRBV29-1, the J call TRBJ1-4. This CDR3 is built from 13 residues. Germline CDR1 and CDR2: SQVTM and ANQGSEA. The CDR3 sequence is CSVRPDVNEKLFF.

The chain recombines TRBV4-1 with TRBJ2-5; the D call of TRBD2 rests on TCRdb alone, since no DNA is present to check it. Germline CDR1 is MGHRA and CDR2 is YSYEKL. CDR3 length: 18 residues. CDR3 protein: CASSPLLAGGFRGETQYF.

The V call is TRBV4-1, the J call TRBJ2-7; as DNA is missing, the TRBD1 call by TCRdb cannot be tested. Germline V gene sequence: CDR1 MGHRA, CDR2 YSYEKL. The CDR3 is 14 residues long. CDR3: CASSNRDARYEQYF.

The rearrangement uses TRBV7-8 and TRBJ2-1; TCRdb's assignment of TRBD2 cannot be checked, as there is no DNA. This CDR3 comprises 12 residues. The germline V gene encodes CDR1 SGHVS and CDR2 FQNEAQ. This CDR3 is CASSSSPNEQFF.

The chain employs TRBV28 and TRBJ2-1; there is no DNA to check the TCRdb D call of TRBD2. CDR3 length equals 16 residues. Germline CDR1 and CDR2: MDHEN and SYDVKM. This CDR3 reads CASSFLTSGADNEQFF.

V and J are TRBV9 and TRBJ1-2. Germline-derived CDR1 and CDR2 are SGDLS and YYNGEE. The CDR3 totals 17 residues. The CDR3 loop reads CASSPVVAENTNYGYTF.

V usage is TRBV7-3 and J usage is TRBJ1-1; TCRdb outputs TRBD1, but without DNA this stays unchecked. Germline V gives CDR1 SGHTA, CDR2 FQGTGA. The CDR3 loop spans 14 amino acids. The CDR3 is CASSLIVGGDEAFF. Full variable domain (rest looked up from reference TRBV7-3 and TRBJ1-1): GAGVSQTPSNKVTEKGKYVELRCDPISGHTALYWYRQSLGQGPEFLIYFQGTGAADDSGLPNDRFFAVRPEGSVSTLKIQRTERGDSAVYLCASSLIVGGDEAFFGQGTRLTVV.

The gene calls are TRBV12-3 or TRBV12-4 and TRBJ2-7; TCRdb proposes TRBD1, but this gene call is untestable without DNA. The CDR3 is 13 amino acids. The chain's CDR3 is CASRSGTAYEQYF.

The chain employs TRBV6-6 and TRBJ2-5. The CDR3 covers 13 residues. Germline CDR1 and CDR2: MNHNY and SVGAGI (reference sequence). CDR3 sequence reads: CASSLLEEETQYF.